The next 20 T cell receptor beta chains were all read from a single sample in a study of cytomegalovirus exposure and HLA in healthy donors. This PCR relied on a set of 60 Vbeta primers and 13 Jbeta primers. The protocol was immunoSEQ multiplex PCR, while the TCRdb copy is restricted to in-frame clones and leaves out a portion. The sample has about 200,000 clones; more than 75% are singletons. The sequencing sample was made of PBMCs. The receptor set was obtained from a woman between 45 and 60 years old in good health and CMV-seronegative.

This clone showed up just a few times. The chain links TRBV2 to TRBJ2-7, with 8 nucleotides matching TRBD2. The germline gives CDR1 SNHLY, CDR2 FYNNEI. With 7 bases clipped from V and 5 bases from J, the junction kept 19 bases outside the gene matches. The CDR3 consists of 17 residues. The CDR3 reads CASNKPLGTAGGDEQYF. DNA of the CDR3: TGTGCCAGCAACAAGCCTCTAGGGACTGCCGGGGGGGACGAGCAGTACTTC.

The rearrangement links TRBV14 to TRBJ2-1; D is uncertain. The germline V gene has CDR1 SGHDN and CDR2 FVKESK. CDR3 length: 13 amino acids. The ends were cut back, 1 base at V and 6 bases at J, with 7 bases in the middle. CDR3 protein: CASSQVIGNEQFF. The DNA for the CDR3 is TGTGCCAGCAGCCAAGTGATCGGCAATGAGCAGTTCTTC. The variable domain in full, completed from reference TRBV14 and TRBJ2-1, reads EAGVTQFPSHSVIEKGQTVTLRCDPISGHDNLYWYRRVMGKEIKFLLHFVKESKQDESGMPNNRFLAERTGGTYSTLKVQPAELEDSGVYFCASSQVIGNEQFFGPGTRLTVL.

The DNA for the CDR3 is TGTGCCAGCAGCTTGGCCCGGGGCAGGGGATCCTATGGCTACACCTTC. Translated, it gives CASSLARGRGSYGYTF. This sequence joins TRBV5-6 and TRBJ1-2, with D maybe TRBD1 (6 bases). Deletions cut 0 bases from V and 4 bases from J, with 16 bases between. The CDR3 spans 16 residues. Germline V gene data show CDR1 as SGHDT and CDR2 as YYEEEE.

A remark on this clone: The sample contains more than one DNA sequence encoding this CDR3. The chain employs TRBV6-5 and TRBJ2-6; no definite D call. The CDR3 is 16 residues long. Germline V lookup: CDR1 MNHEY, CDR2 SVGAGI. V lost 0 bases and J lost 1, with 7 bases in between. In DNA, the CDR3 is TGTGCCAGCAGTTACTCACGGGTATCTGGGGCCAACGTCCTGACTTTC. Protein: CASSYSRVSGANVLTF.

Worth noting for this clone: In the same sample, other DNA sequences code for this CDR3. The chain recombines TRBV5-1 with TRBJ2-5; 7 nucleotides align to TRBD1. From germline, CDR1 is SGHRS and CDR2 YFSETQ. Trimming cost V 4 bases and J 1 base; bases outside gene matches: 4. The CDR3 has 14 residues. CDR3 sequence: CASSLRDSQETQYF. The CDR3 nucleotides are TGCGCCAGCAGCCTCCGGGACAGCCAAGAGACCCAGTACTTC. The variable domain in full, completed from reference TRBV5-1 and TRBJ2-5, reads KAGVTQTPRYLIKTRGQQVTLSCSPISGHRSVSWYQQTPGQGLQFLFEYFSETQRNKGNFPGRFSGRQFSNSRSEMNVSTLELGDSALYLCASSLRDSQETQYFGPGTRLLVL.

The chain recombines TRBV10-3 with TRBJ1-1; D gene ambiguous. Germline CDR1 reads ENHRY; CDR2 reads SYGVKD. This CDR3 contains 15 residues. Trimming shortened V by 6 bases and J by 3 bases, and 17 bases separated the two germline ends. CDR3 sequence: CAISTLGLFYTEAFF. CDR3 nucleotides: TGTGCCATCAGCACCCTAGGACTTTTCTACACTGAAGCTTTCTTT.

This clone turned up a few times. The V gene is TRBV2, the J gene TRBJ1-5, with D maybe TRBD1 (6 bases). Trimming took 6 bases from V and 3 from J, leaving 12 bases between them. The CDR3 contains 14 residues. CDR1 and CDR2 (germline): SNHLY, FYNNEI. The chain's CDR3 is CASRGDMFNQPQHF. The CDR3 region has the DNA TGTGCCAGCAGAGGGGACATGTTCAATCAGCCCCAGCATTTT.

The J gene is TRBJ2-3, the V gene TRBV29-1, with D possibly TRBD1 on 6 matching bases. The length of the CDR3 is 13 residues. The V gene lost 6 bases and the J gene lost 3 bases, with 13 bases spanning the gap. Looked up from germline, CDR1 is SQVTM and CDR2 is ANQGSEA. CDR3 amino acids: CSVLQGRTDTQYF. The CDR3 DNA reads as TGCAGCGTCTTACAGGGACGGACAGATACGCAGTATTTT.

In DNA form, the CDR3 reads TGTGCCAGCAGCTCCGGGACAGGGGAAGAGACCCAGTACTTC. As protein: CASSSGTGEETQYF. The chain combines TRBV11-1 with TRBJ2-5, with 10 positions matching TRBD1. The germline gives CDR1 SGHAT, CDR2 FQDESV (reference sequence). The trim removed 4 bases at V and 3 bases at J, leaving 2 bases unmatched. There are 14 residues in the CDR3. The whole variable domain, remainder taken from reference TRBV11-1 and TRBJ2-5, is EAEVAQSPRYKITEKSQAVAFWCDPISGHATLYWYRQILGQGPELLVQFQDESVVDDSQLPKDRFSAERLKGVDSTLKIQPAELGDSAMYLCASSSGTGEETQYFGPGTRLLVL.

The chain combines TRBV19 with TRBJ2-5; unclear D gene. Looked up from germline, CDR1 is LNHDA and CDR2 is SQIVND (reference sequence). The CDR3 is 12 amino acids. V was cut by 6 bases and J by 5 bases, with 10 bases left in between. The chain's CDR3 is CASSPSGETQYF. The CDR3 DNA reads TGTGCCAGTAGCCCTAGTGGGGAGACCCAGTACTTC.

The chain combines TRBV5-6 with TRBJ1-5, with 7 bases matching TRBD1. The CDR3 consists of 14 residues. The J segment lost 6 bases and the V segment lost 3 bases, leaving 6 bases of the junction unmatched. CDR1 SGHDT and CDR2 YYEEEE come from the germline V gene. The CDR3 loop reads CASSWGQTGQPQHF. The CDR3 DNA reads TGTGCCAGCAGCTGGGGACAGACAGGTCAGCCCCAGCATTTT.

This chain connects TRBV5-1 to TRBJ2-5; 8 nucleotides match TRBD1. This CDR3 spans 17 amino acids. The trim removed 4 bases at V and 5 bases at J, leaving 16 bases unmatched. The germline CDR1 and CDR2 sequences are SGHRS and YFSETQ. As DNA, the CDR3 is TGCGCCAGCAGCCACCCCAGAGGGCAGGGGGCGCGGGAGACCCAGTACTTC. This translates into CASSHPRGQGARETQYF.

This clone was detected once. The chain uses TRBV28 and TRBJ1-2; 7 bases map to TRBD1. Germline V CDR1 and CDR2: MDHEN, SYDVKM. The CDR3 loop spans 14 amino acids. V trimming: 5 bases; J trimming: 5 bases; junction bases outside the gene matches: 8. The CDR3 region is CASSRGDSVYGYTF. The CDR3 DNA reads TGTGCCAGCAGTAGGGGGGACAGTGTGTATGGCTACACCTTC.

The gene calls are TRBV19 and TRBJ2-6; D unclear. In germline, CDR1 is LNHDA, CDR2 SQIVND (reference sequence). With 3 bases removed from V and 1 base from J, the gap between germline ends came to 7 bases. The CDR3 totals 15 residues. CDR3 nucleotide sequence: TGTGCCAGTAGTATCGCAGAATCTGGGGCCAACGTCCTGACTTTC. Protein: CASSIAESGANVLTF. Based on the CDR3 plus reference TRBV19 and TRBJ2-6, the full variable domain is DGGITQSPKYLFRKEGQNVTLSCEQNLNHDAMYWYRQDPGQGLRLIYYSQIVNDFQKGDIAEGYSVSREKKESFPLTVTSAQKNPTAFYLCASSIAESGANVLTFGAGSRLTVL.

The chain recombines TRBV7-9 with TRBJ1-1, with D tentatively TRBD1 (5 bases). V lost 7 bases and J lost 1, with 19 bases in between. The germline gives CDR1 SEHNR, CDR2 FQNEAQ (reference sequence). The CDR3 covers 16 residues. The CDR3: CASTRFGGVKNTEAFF. CDR3 sequence (DNA): TGTGCCAGCACTAGGTTCGGGGGGGTTAAGAACACTGAAGCTTTCTTT.

V usage is TRBV19 and J usage is TRBJ1-5; D possibly corresponds to TRBD1 (6 bases). The CDR3 totals 18 residues. The germline gives CDR1 LNHDA, CDR2 SQIVND (reference sequence). The V end was cut by 0 bases, the J end by 4 bases, with 19 bases between. CDR3 DNA: TGTGCCAGTAGTATAGACACGAGACGGGGACACCTAAATCAGCCCCAGCATTTT. Protein sequence: CASSIDTRRGHLNQPQHF.

This clone has a single count. V is TRBV19 and J is TRBJ1-2, with 8 positions matching TRBD1. The V segment lost 0 bases and the J segment 7 bases; nucleotides outside the gene matches: 1. The CDR3 runs to 13 residues. In germline, CDR1 is LNHDA, CDR2 SQIVND (reference sequence). CDR3 sequence (DNA): TGTGCCAGTAGTATAGATGGACAGGGTGGCTACACCTTC. Its translation is CASSIDGQGGYTF.

The chain uses TRBV5-1 and TRBJ2-7, with 7 bases aligning to TRBD1. The V gene's germline CDR1 is SGHRS and CDR2 YFSETQ. Losses at the gene ends were 0 bases for V and 4 bases for J; bases not matched to a gene: 7. The CDR3 consists of 15 residues. CDR3 region: CASSLELGGAYEQYF. In nucleotides, the CDR3 is TGCGCCAGCAGCTTGGAGTTAGGGGGCGCGTACGAGCAGTACTTC.

This clone has more than one count but fewer than ten. The chain employs TRBV10-3 and TRBJ1-1; D gene uncertain. The CDR3 runs to 13 residues. V lost 6 bases and J 3 bases, leaving 11 bases between the germline ends. Germline V lookup: CDR1 ENHRY, CDR2 SYGVKD. The CDR3 DNA follows: TGTGCCATCAGGGAACAGAGGGACACTGAAGCTTTCTTT. This translates into CAIREQRDTEAFF.

This clone was counted once. The chain links TRBV7-9 to TRBJ2-1, with D unresolved. The CDR3 runs to 16 residues. V lost 3 bases, J lost 0 bases, and 12 bases lay in between. Germline-derived CDR1 and CDR2 are SEHNR and FQNEAQ (reference sequence). CDR3 in DNA: TGTGCCAGCAGCTTTATCGCGGTAAGCTCCTACAATGAGCAGTTCTTC. This encodes CASSFIAVSSYNEQFF.